Detailed here is one T cell receptor (beta chain). Which antigen it targets is not known. The input lacks base qualities; no much larger clone sits a single base away. This entry comes from a study of T cells in Graves' hyperthyroidism and ophthalmopathy (dated by TCRdb to the late 2010s). The study in broad terms: Peripheral blood samples were taken at initial diagnosis, before any treatment was given. To identify distinguishing TCR V-J signatures, a discovery cohort of around 100 patients was used, comprising 43 with Graves' ophthalmopathy and around 57 with stable Graves' hyperthyroidism. Prospective prediction of ophthalmopathy was tested in an independent validation cohort consisting of 18 to 20 hyperthyroidism patients and around 16 patients who later progressed to ophthalmopathy. The 75 to 100 discovery patients were randomly split 7:3 into training and test sets. In addition, the study compared T-cell repertoires in thyroid tissue and in blood from several Graves' hyperthyroidism patients. After sampling, hyperthyroidism patients received methimazole starting at 30 mg daily, and ophthalmopathy patients received high-dose intravenous methylprednisolone. TCR Vbeta CDR3 sequencing of 120 to 150 peripheral blood samples (roughly 43 ophthalmopathy, roughly 72 hyperthyroidism and roughly 17 progressor patients) is reported in the paper.

The study at large found these results: In validation, progression to ophthalmopathy was predicted by the model with almost 71% sensitivity and 72% to 85% specificity, a median of about 6.4 months before onset. Most expanded thyroid clonotypes (frequency above 0.001) were also detected in blood, suggesting blood repertoires may reflect thyroid immune responses. A model built on a 13 V-J signature distinguished ophthalmopathy from stable hyperthyroidism, reaching approximately 89% sensitivity and around 81% specificity in cross-validation and 80%/75% in testing. No statistical method was used to fix the sample size in advance, and group allocation was not hidden from the investigators.

The TCR beta CDR3 regions were amplified from the RNA transcripts. For the first round of RT-PCR on the TCR CDR3, the HTBI primer set was used together with the Qiagen OneStep RT-PCR kit. Libraries were constructed in a second round of multiplex PCR, after which size selection and purification were carried out. Sequencing of the libraries was done on an Illumina HiSeq2000 using paired-end 100 bp reads. The authors' pipeline ran thus. SOAPnuke was used to process the raw data, with reads discarded if the reads contained adapters or uncalled bases, had a mean Phred below 15, or lacked an exact constant-primer or identifier match. High-quality paired reads were merged with COPE v1.2.5, and unique nucleotide sequences were defined as clonotypes. MiTCR v1.1 was used to align the clonotypes against IMGT TRBV, TRBD and TRBJ reference segments. Only V-J combinations with frequency above 0.0001, covering 99% to 99.2% of repertoires, were analysed. A TCS score was defined as the ratio between F50 (clonal expansion) and ExV (chaos), using BLOSUM62-based TCRdist between CDR3 peptides within each V-J. Welch's t-statistics and random forest reduced 500 to 650 V-J features to 10 to 15, which were used in a naive Bayes classifier (R e1071). TCRdb reran the public reads through fastp at Q25 and MiXCR, keeping productive beta chains. Each CDR3 protein appears once, grouped with its most common genes and DNA. The V and J calls shown here were made by TCRdb, not taken from the authors' results. In this sample the table shows 700,000 or so distinct CDR3 sequences, approximately 16% of which occur a single time. The ten top clones hold 8.4% of the sample.

Stable Graves' hyperthyroidism was defined as no progression to ophthalmopathy during 18 months of follow-up. Hyperthyroidism patients were newly diagnosed, with disease duration under 2 months, and aged 18 to 65 years. Exclusion was applied to patients with uncontrolled infections, other autoimmune diseases, pregnancy or lactation. Diagnoses were established on the basis of clinical symptoms, serum thyroxine and TRAb, thyroid ultrasound, and orbital computed tomography. PBMCs were separated from approximately 9.9 ml of fresh peripheral blood using Ficoll-Paque density gradient centrifugation. Trizol reagent was used to extract total RNA, and RNA quality was then checked on an Agilent 2100 Bioanalyzer. From its cysteine to its phenylalanine, the CDR3 spans 12 amino acids. The sequence is cut down to CDR3 DNA, 36 bases in frame from base 1. Looking up the germline V gene (reference sequence) yields CDR1 MNHEY and CDR2 SMNVEV. From V the trimming removes 5 bases and from J it removes 16 bases, while the gene matches leave 11 bases of the junction unaccounted for.

Sequencing input: blood. The chain is assembled from TRBV27 and TRBJ1-5, and TRBD1 matches 7 of the central bases. The sequence came from a man between 18 and 29 years old with Graves' hyperthyroidism. The CDR3 here reads CASSPLRGLTHF. The nucleotides are TGTGCCAGCAGTCCGCTGAGGGGGCTGACCCATTTT.